These 9 T cell receptor beta chains were sequenced from one sample in a study of technical replicates of blood from a handful of donors. Sequencing was performed with immunoSEQ multiplex PCR; in TCRdb, only in-frame clones are kept and a portion is missing. The table records 65,000 to 90,000 clones, 93% of them present only once. Specimen: T cells isolated from PBMCs. Every receptor here comes from a human donor in good health.

The chain employs TRBV11-2 and TRBJ2-7; 7 bases are a match to TRBD1. Germline V gene lookup returns CDR1 SGHAT and CDR2 FQNNGV. The CDR3 contains 14 residues. After removal of 6 bases from V and 4 bases from J, the junction contained 9 bases not matched to a gene. CDR3 amino acids: CASRRQGPGYEQYF. CDR3 in DNA: TGTGCCAGCAGGAGACAGGGTCCGGGGTACGAGCAGTACTTC.

The chain links TRBV28 to TRBJ1-1, with 9 nucleotides matching TRBD1. Germline assignment: CDR1 MDHEN and CDR2 SYDVKM. The CDR3 totals 15 residues. V lost 6 bases to trimming and J lost 5 bases; unmatched junction nucleotides: 10. This chain's CDR3 is CASRVVQGAGTEAFF. The CDR3 nucleotides read TGTGCCAGCAGGGTAGTACAGGGGGCCGGGACTGAAGCTTTCTTT.

The chain employs TRBV10-2 and TRBJ2-7, with 10 bases that match TRBD2. V gave up 6 bases and J gave up 3 bases; unmatched junction bases: 11. The germline V gene encodes CDR1 WSHSY and CDR2 SAAADI. The CDR3 covers 16 residues. The DNA of the CDR3 is TGCGCCAGCAGCGCCGGACTAGCGGCGATACTCTACGAGCAGTACTTC. Translating it yields CASSAGLAAILYEQYF.

V and J are TRBV6-4 and TRBJ2-1, with D possibly TRBD1 on 7 matching bases. The V and J ends lost 1 base and 7 bases respectively, with 14 bases between them. Germline V gene data show CDR1 as MRHNA and CDR2 as SNTAGT. The length of the CDR3 is 15 residues. The CDR3 spells CASSDFQGGGNEQFF. CDR3 sequence (DNA): TGTGCCAGCAGTGACTTCCAGGGGGGAGGAAATGAGCAGTTCTTC.

The count of this clone is one. The rearrangement joins TRBV30 to TRBJ2-7, with D possibly TRBD2 on 6 matching bases. V gave up 6 bases and J gave up 0 bases, with 15 bases separating them. CDR1 is GTSNPN and CDR2 is SVGIG in the germline V gene (reference sequence). This CDR3 has 14 amino acids. CDR3 protein: CACQPTTSSYEQYF. CDR3 nucleotides: TGTGCCTGCCAACCGACGACTAGCTCCTACGAGCAGTACTTC.

To note about this clone: The identical CDR3 is also encoded by other nucleotide sequences in the sample. The genes are TRBV9 and TRBJ2-5, with D possibly being TRBD1 (7 bases). CDR1 and CDR2 (germline): SGDLS, YYNGEE. This CDR3 is 16 amino acids long. Trimming took 2 bases from V and 0 from J, leaving 14 bases between them. The CDR3 spells CASSVGAGGYQETQYF. The DNA for the CDR3 is TGTGCCAGCAGCGTCGGTGCAGGGGGGTACCAAGAGACCCAGTACTTC.

The chain has TRBV28 and TRBJ2-5; D might be TRBD2 (6 bases). V shed 9 bases and J shed 4 bases, with 21 bases lying between them. Germline CDR1 reads MDHEN; CDR2 reads SYDVKM. This CDR3 is built from 15 residues. CDR3 loop: CASRLGGARSETQYF. As DNA, the CDR3 is TGTGCCAGTCGTTTGGGGGGTGCTCGCTCAGAGACCCAGTACTTC.

V gene TRBV25-1 combines with J gene TRBJ2-3; D may be TRBD1 (7 bases). The length of the CDR3 is 16 residues. Germline values: CDR1 MGHDK, CDR2 SYGVNS. V was clipped by 3 bases and J by 4 bases, with 17 bases between them. In DNA, the CDR3 is TGTGCCAGCAGTGATGGCCAGGGGGGTTGGGCAGATACGCAGTATTTT. It yields the protein CASSDGQGGWADTQYF.

For the CDR3, the DNA is TGTGCCAGCAGCCAAGATAATCAGATGAACACTGAAGCTTTCTTT. Translation: CASSQDNQMNTEAFF. The chain couples TRBV14 to TRBJ1-1; D unresolved. CDR1 and CDR2 from the germline V gene are SGHDN and FVKESK. Trimming took off 0 bases at V and 0 bases at J, with 8 bases between the two ends. The CDR3 runs 15 residues.